This TCR beta chain was documented in a study of blood T cell repertoires in COVID-19. Across the study: T cells, B-cell-depleted T cells, or PBMCs provided the cDNA or gDNA that served as material.

Followed over time, Seattle patients had been enrolled while infection was active. Original handling: The authors estimated nucleated cell counts from reference gene primer amplification. TCRdb's copy holds only in-frame clones and misses some; the assay was immunoSEQ multiplex PCR. That table supplies the V and J calls and clone size; D and trimming were determined from the DNA. The data contain about 70,000 clones, about 80% of them seen just once; the ten biggest clones take up 6.9%. The length of the CDR3 is 16 residues. The J segment lost 5 bases and the V segment lost 5 bases, leaving 11 bases of the junction unmatched. From germline, CDR1 is MDHEN and CDR2 SYDVKM.

The sequenced sample was peripheral blood. The rearrangement uses TRBV28 and TRBJ2-2; 7 nucleotides align to TRBD1. This sequence was found in a man aged 25 to 40 with COVID-19, enrolled during active disease. The CDR3 region is CASSPPGQGVTGELFF. The CDR3 region has the DNA TGTGCCAGCAGTCCCCCGGGGCAGGGGGTGACCGGGGAGCTGTTTTTT.